This section outlines one T cell receptor (beta chain) sequence together with its context. Germline trimming cut 2 bases from V and 5 bases from J; bases unmatched to any gene: 5. The germline V gene encodes CDR1 SGHRS and CDR2 YFSETQ. The CDR3 length is 16 residues. This sample is part of a study of blood T cell repertoires in COVID-19. Across the whole study: Donors in the United States, Italy and Spain gave samples during acute or convalescent COVID-19.

The authors' processing: From reference gene primer amplification, estimates of nucleated cell counts were derived. The method was immunoSEQ multiplex PCR; TCRdb's version includes in-frame clones alone and lacks a portion of them. The DNA was the basis for D and trimming; V, J and clone size are from that table. This table has about 200,000 clones, roughly 80% appearing once. Sequencing was carried out using peripheral blood. J is TRBJ2-3 and V is TRBV5-1; 13 positions match TRBD2. The clonotype was recovered from a woman aged 80 or over with acute or convalescent COVID-19. The CDR3 loop reads CASSLGLAGAGDTQYF. The DNA for the CDR3 is TGCGCCAGCAGCTTAGGACTAGCGGGAGCTGGAGATACGCAGTATTTT.